Listed below are T cell receptor beta chains from one sample, sequenced in a study of TIL therapy for anti-PD-1-resistant metastatic lung cancer. This table comes from immunoSEQ multiplex PCR, and its TCRdb copy is limited to in-frame clones, with some not included. This table holds tens of thousands of clones, 70% to 80% found once. The source was blood, collected at baseline. The origin of the receptors is a man aged 65 to 79 with non-small cell lung cancer. Each CDR3 is given with its conserved first and last residue. D genes are given only for firm matches. Size is stated for part of the rows, as once, few or many counts, or as a class when the clone is expanded.

TRBJ2-1	-	TRBV2	TRBD2	CASSLELAGAYNEQFF	TGTGCCAGCAGCCTAGAACTAGCGGGGGCTTACAATGAGCAGTTCTTC
TRBJ2-1	-	TRBV11-2	-	CASSSTPGRRSYNEQFF	TGTGCCAGCAGCTCCACACCGGGACGGCGCTCCTACAATGAGCAGTTCTTC
TRBJ2-1	-	TRBV9	TRBD2	CASSILAGSYNEQFF	TGTGCCAGCAGCATCCTAGCGGGAAGCTACAATGAGCAGTTCTTC
TRBJ2-3	-	TRBV11-2	-	CASSLRGRINTDTQYF	TGTGCCAGCAGCTTAAGAGGGAGGATCAACACAGATACGCAGTATTTT
TRBJ1-5	-	TRBV19	-	CASMETFDQPQHF	TGTGCCAGTATGGAAACGTTCGATCAGCCCCAGCATTTT
TRBJ1-3	-	TRBV6-4	-	CASTRAGNTIYF	TGTGCCAGCACCAGGGCTGGAAACACCATATATTTT
TRBJ2-7	few	TRBV6-5	-	CASSKQGYEQYF	TGTGCCAGCAGCAAACAGGGCTACGAGCAGTACTTC
TRBJ1-5	-	TRBV10-3	-	CAISENGGSGQPQHF	TGTGCCATCAGTGAAAACGGGGGGTCGGGTCAGCCCCAGCATTTT
TRBJ2-3	-	TRBV6-4	-	CASRRGPTDTQYF	TGTGCCAGCCGGCGGGGCCCCACAGATACGCAGTATTTT
TRBJ2-7	medium-sized	TRBV4-3	-	CASSQGVGGYEQYF	TGCGCCAGCAGCCAAGGAGTAGGGGGCTACGAGCAGTACTTC
TRBJ2-7	once	TRBV11-2	-	CASSLQRALSYEQYF	TGTGCCAGCAGCTTACAGCGGGCCCTCTCCTACGAGCAGTACTTC
TRBJ2-7	-	TRBV7-6	-	CASSLRGRDEQYF	TGTGCCAGCAGCTTAAGGGGGAGGGACGAGCAGTACTTC
TRBJ2-1	-	TRBV19	-	CASSIDSLNEQFF	TGTGCCAGTAGTATAGATAGCCTTAATGAGCAGTTCTTC
TRBJ2-5	-	TRBV30	TRBD2	CAWSVIVAGGATQYF	TGTGCCTGGAGTGTGATTGTAGCGGGGGGCGCGACCCAGTACTTC
TRBJ2-7	-	TRBV5-1	-	CASSTQTSSYEQYF	TGCGCCAGCAGCACCCAGACAAGCTCCTACGAGCAGTACTTC
TRBJ1-2	-	TRBV28	-	CASRDPGDYGYTF	TGTGCCAGCAGAGACCCGGGGGACTATGGCTACACCTTC
TRBJ2-1	-	TRBV6-6	TRBD1	CASSSGQGWGNEQFF	TGTGCCAGCAGTTCGGGACAGGGTTGGGGAAATGAGCAGTTCTTC
TRBJ2-7	-	TRBV27	-	CASSPLRFGYSYEQYF	TGTGCCAGCAGTCCTCTAAGGTTCGGCTACTCCTACGAGCAGTACTTC
TRBJ2-5	once	TRBV19	TRBD2	CASSGGTSGKGTQYF	TGTGCCAGTAGTGGGGGGACTAGCGGGAAGGGGACCCAGTACTTC
TRBJ1-5	-	TRBV6-1	-	CASSNIHSNQPQHF	TGTGCCAGCAGCAATATTCATAGCAATCAGCCCCAGCATTTT
TRBJ1-4	-	TRBV30	TRBD1	CAWSAKGARGEKLFF	TGTGCCTGGAGTGCTAAGGGGGCGCGGGGTGAAAAACTGTTTTTT
TRBJ1-4	-	TRBV28	-	CASSLHLTTNEKLFF	TGTGCCAGCAGTTTACACTTGACAACTAATGAAAAACTGTTTTTT
TRBJ1-1	few	TRBV27	-	CASSYREHTEAFF	TGTGCCAGCAGTTACAGGGAGCACACTGAAGCTTTCTTT
TRBJ2-7	-	TRBV28	TRBD1	CASSLWGQPAKGQYF	TGTGCCAGCAGTTTATGGGGACAGCCCGCCAAGGGGCAGTACTTC
TRBJ2-3	-	TRBV28	-	CASSLLGRGPDTQYF	TGTGCCAGCAGTTTATTGGGCAGGGGCCCAGATACGCAGTATTTT
TRBJ2-1	-	TRBV7-3	TRBD2	CASSSGLAVNNEQFF	TGTGCCAGCAGTTCAGGACTAGCGGTGAACAATGAGCAGTTCTTC
TRBJ1-2	-	TRBV5-4	-	CASSLESGTSYYGYTF	TGTGCCAGCAGCTTGGAATCTGGGACATCTTACTATGGCTACACCTTC
TRBJ1-5	-	TRBV6-6	-	CASRRVGDIQPQHF	TGTGCCAGCAGACGTGTAGGGGATATTCAGCCCCAGCATTTT
TRBJ1-5	-	TRBV28	-	CASSLNQPQHF	TGTGCCAGCAGTTTAAATCAGCCCCAGCATTTT
TRBJ1-2	-	TRBV29-1	-	CSVLMGGSGYTF	TGCAGCGTACTCATGGGAGGGTCCGGCTACACCTTC
TRBJ2-1	-	TRBV9	-	CASSVREGGEQFF	TGTGCCAGCAGCGTCCGCGAAGGGGGTGAGCAGTTCTTC
TRBJ2-1	-	TRBV9	TRBD2	CASSVVGRGSYNEQFF	TGTGCCAGCAGCGTAGTGGGGAGGGGCTCCTACAATGAGCAGTTCTTC
TRBJ2-3	-	TRBV5-1	-	CARKTDTQYF	TGCGCCAGAAAAACAGATACGCAGTATTTT
TRBJ2-4	-	TRBV5-6	-	CASSLGAGNIQYF	TGTGCCAGCAGCTTGGGTGCAGGTAACATTCAGTACTTC
TRBJ1-4	-	TRBV5-1	-	CASSLEGSNEKLFF	TGCGCCAGCAGCTTGGAAGGGAGTAATGAAAAACTGTTTTTT
TRBJ2-2	-	TRBV7-3	-	CASSESLGTTGELFF	TGTGCCAGCAGCGAGTCTCTGGGCACCACCGGGGAGCTGTTTTTT
TRBJ2-5	-	TRBV11-2	TRBD2	CASSSRLAGMETQYF	TGTGCCAGCAGCTCCCGACTAGCGGGAATGGAGACCCAGTACTTC
TRBJ1-4	few	TRBV2	-	CASGFNEKLFF	TGTGCCAGCGGCTTTAATGAAAAACTGTTTTTT
TRBJ2-5	-	TRBV28	TRBD2	CASITPGLAGAETQYF	TGTGCCAGCATTACCCCTGGACTAGCGGGAGCTGAGACCCAGTACTTC
TRBJ1-5	-	TRBV6-5	-	CASKLGGGGNQPQHF	TGTGCCAGCAAGTTGGGGGGGGGTGGCAATCAGCCCCAGCATTTT
TRBJ2-2	-	TRBV7-2	-	CASSFLGVTGELFF	TGTGCCAGCAGCTTTCTCGGGGTGACCGGGGAGCTGTTTTTT
TRBJ1-6	-	TRBV5-6	-	CASRRDMGEYNSPLHF	TGTGCCAGCAGACGTGACATGGGGGAATATAATTCACCCCTCCACTTT
TRBJ2-2	-	TRBV27	-	CASRRPVGELFF	TGTGCCAGCAGACGCCCAGTCGGGGAGCTGTTTTTT
TRBJ2-7	-	TRBV7-2	-	CASSPRARHEQYF	TGTGCCAGCAGCCCTAGGGCTCGGCACGAGCAGTACTTC
TRBJ2-2	once	TRBV28	TRBD2	CASSLGGTSGELFF	TGTGCCAGCAGTTTGGGGGGGACTAGCGGGGAGCTGTTTTTT
TRBJ2-3	-	TRBV7-3	-	CASSPNSVSDTQYF	TGTGCCAGCAGCCCGAATTCGGTCTCAGATACGCAGTATTTT
TRBJ2-7	medium-sized	TRBV19	TRBD2	CASNPGGQAIEQYF	TGTGCCAGTAACCCGGGAGGTCAGGCAATCGAGCAGTACTTC
TRBJ2-7	once	TRBV27	TRBD1	CASSFSPRRDRGIRREQYF	TGTGCCAGCAGTTTTAGCCCTAGACGGGACAGGGGGATACGGAGGGAGCAGTACTTC
TRBJ2-1	once	TRBV7-2	TRBD2	CASSLEAGVSYNEQFF	TGTGCCAGCAGCTTAGAAGCGGGAGTCTCCTACAATGAGCAGTTCTTC
TRBJ2-6	-	TRBV6-1	-	CASSDGRFLSGANVLTF	TGTGCCAGCAGTGATGGAAGATTTCTCTCTGGGGCCAACGTCCTGACTTTC
TRBJ2-2	-	TRBV15	-	CATSRDTGWTGELFF	TGTGCCACCAGCAGAGATACAGGGTGGACCGGGGAGCTGTTTTTT
TRBJ2-1	-	TRBV10-2	TRBD2	CASSSLEGGRSEQFF	TGCGCCAGCAGCTCACTCGAGGGAGGGCGAAGTGAGCAGTTCTTC
TRBJ1-4	-	TRBV5-6	-	CASSLPGPGEKLFF	TGTGCCAGCAGCTTACCCGGGCCGGGTGAAAAACTGTTTTTT
TRBJ1-2	-	TRBV7-9	-	CASSPVLGTTPKYGYTF	TGTGCCAGCAGCCCGGTCCTTGGGACAACCCCAAAATATGGCTACACCTTC
TRBJ2-5	-	TRBV19	-	CASSSSSFSETQYF	TGTGCCAGTAGCTCTTCGAGTTTTTCGGAGACCCAGTACTTC
TRBJ2-7	-	TRBV28	-	CASSPNRWDTGIYEQYF	TGTGCCAGCAGTCCCAATAGGTGGGACACCGGAATCTACGAGCAGTACTTC
TRBJ2-1	once	TRBV28	TRBD2	CASITPGLAGDGYNEQFF	TGTGCCAGCATCACCCCGGGGCTAGCGGGAGATGGGTACAATGAGCAGTTCTTC
TRBJ2-7	-	TRBV25-1	-	CASSSQYTSEQYF	TGTGCCAGCAGCTCACAGTACACGTCCGAGCAGTACTTC